These 31 T cell receptor beta chains were all obtained from the same sample, sequenced in a study of blood T cells in healthy people across ages. The second PCR ran roughly 7 to 12 cycles with a sample-barcoded 5' primer and J-beta primers. TCRdb reanalysed the 5' RACE reads using MiXCR and keeps one entry per CDR3 protein. The table lists about 1.6 million distinct CDR3 sequences, about 32% of them singletons. The sequencing input was blood. The source of these receptors is a woman aged 25-40 years in good health.

The V call is TRBV27, the J call TRBJ2-3; 14 positions agree with TRBD2. The CDR3 covers 16 residues. The V gene's germline CDR1 is MNHEY and CDR2 SMNVEV (reference sequence). The trim removed 4 bases at V and 4 bases at J, leaving 4 bases unmatched. Here the CDR3 reads CASSSGTSGRPDTQYF. The CDR3 DNA follows: TGTGCCAGCAGTTCGGGGACTAGCGGGAGACCAGATACGCAGTATTTT.

A note on this clonotype: Being one base from a much bigger clone, this may be a read error. The rearrangement uses TRBV4-1 and TRBJ1-2; TRBD1 agrees at 11 bases. The germline gives CDR1 MGHRA, CDR2 YSYEKL. There are 17 residues in the CDR3. CDR3 coding DNA: TGCGCCAGCAGCCAAGAAACCGGGACAGGGGGTTTCTATGGCTTCACCTTC. Amino acids: CASSQETGTGGFYGFTF.

This clonotype has more than one count but fewer than ten. V and J are TRBV24-1 and TRBJ2-3; possible D gene TRBD1, 6 bases. V was clipped by 4 bases and J by 6 bases, with 16 bases between them. CDR1 KGHDR and CDR2 SFDVKD come from the germline V gene. The CDR3 runs to 15 residues. The CDR3 sequence: CATSDFGQKSDTQYF. In nucleotides, the CDR3 is TGTGCCACCAGTGACTTTGGACAGAAGTCGGATACGCAGTATTTT.

In its sample, this clonotype was seen a few times. The V call is TRBV11-1, the J call TRBJ2-5; 9 positions match TRBD2. CDR3 length: 15 residues. Trimming removed 3 bases from V and 1 base from J; junction bases left unmatched: 3. Germline CDR1 reads SGHAT; CDR2 reads FQDESV (reference sequence). CDR3: CASSFLAGAQETQYF. CDR3 in DNA: TGTGCCAGCAGCTTCTTAGCGGGGGCCCAAGAGACCCAGTACTTC.

This clonotype was observed a handful of times. The junction departs from the called germline gene at one end, perhaps through a read error. The chain couples TRBV12-3 or TRBV12-4 to TRBJ1-2; D is perhaps TRBD1 (5 bases). The CDR3 loop spans 14 amino acids. The CDR3 DNA follows: TGTGCCAGCATGCTTACAGGCGGGGCTTATGACTACACCTTC. Amino acids: CASMLTGGAYDYTF.

This sequence joins TRBV4-1 and TRBJ1-2; tentatively, D is TRBD1 (5 bases). In germline, CDR1 is MGHRA, CDR2 YSYEKL. V was trimmed by 5 bases and J by 2 bases, leaving 9 bases between them. CDR3 length equals 13 residues. CDR3 in amino acids: CASSTRQNYGYTF. The CDR3 DNA follows: TGCGCCAGCAGCACCCGACAGAACTATGGCTACACCTTC.

J is TRBJ2-1 and V is TRBV7-9; 14 nucleotides line up with TRBD2. There are 15 residues in the CDR3. Germline trimming cut 5 bases from V and 6 bases from J; bases unmatched to any gene: 3. Germline V gene lookup returns CDR1 SEHNR and CDR2 FQNEAQ (reference sequence). The CDR3 loop reads CASSIGLAGGNEQFF. The DNA for the CDR3 is TGTGCCAGCAGCATCGGACTAGCGGGAGGCAATGAGCAGTTCTTC.

This clonotype was observed a handful of times. V gene TRBV20-1 combines with J gene TRBJ2-3; D is unclear. CDR1 and CDR2 from the germline V gene are DFQATT and SNEGSKA (reference sequence). The CDR3 consists of 13 residues. Deletions cut 0 bases from V and 4 bases from J, with 8 bases between. The DNA of the CDR3 is TGCAGTGCTAGAGATCAATTGGCAGATACGCAGTATTTT. Its protein product is CSARDQLADTQYF.

This clonotype was recorded a few times. The V call is TRBV4-1, the J call TRBJ2-1; weak D call: TRBD2 (7 bases). V lost 0 bases and J lost 9, with 12 bases in between. Germline-derived CDR1 and CDR2 are MGHRA and YSYEKL. The CDR3 sequence is 14 residues long. This chain's CDR3 is CASSQDAGAGEQFF. CDR3 bases: TGCGCCAGCAGCCAAGATGCGGGGGCGGGTGAGCAGTTCTTC.

The rearrangement links TRBV12-3 or TRBV12-4 to TRBJ2-1; 7 bases align to TRBD2. CDR3 length: 16 amino acids. Trimming at V came to 4 bases and at J to 4 bases, leaving 10 bases not matched to a gene. CDR3 bases: TGTGCCAGCAGTTCCCGGGGGGACCTAGTTTACAATGAGCAGTTCTTC. Translating it yields CASSSRGDLVYNEQFF.

This clonotype has just a few counts. The chain couples TRBV13 to TRBJ2-1; 10 bases line up with TRBD2. Germline CDR1 PRHDT, CDR2 FYEKMQ (reference sequence). The length of the CDR3 is 15 residues. J gave up 5 bases and V 3 bases, and 4 bases lay outside the gene matches. CDR3 sequence reads: CASSFWTSGHNEQFF. CDR3 bases: TGTGCCAGCAGCTTCTGGACTAGCGGACACAATGAGCAGTTCTTC.

This clonotype appeared many times. The chain joins TRBV4-1 to TRBJ2-5, with D hard to call. The ends were cut back, 0 bases at V and 2 bases at J, with 22 bases in the middle. The germline gives CDR1 MGHRA, CDR2 YSYEKL. This CDR3 spans 19 amino acids. CDR3 DNA sequence: TGCGCCAGCAGCCAAGATCGTCCGGGCACTGGGTTTAATCAAGAGACCCAGTACTTC. Protein product: CASSQDRPGTGFNQETQYF.

The genes are TRBV4-1 and TRBJ1-1, with D possibly matching TRBD1 (6 bases). This CDR3 is 16 amino acids long. V was pared by 0 bases and J by 4 bases, with 15 bases between. CDR1 is MGHRA and CDR2 is YSYEKL in the germline V gene. CDR3 in DNA: TGCGCCAGCAGCCAAGATAAGGGGGGTAGGGGCACTGAAGCTTTCTTT. This gives the protein CASSQDKGGRGTEAFF.

A few counts support this clonotype. The genes are TRBV7-2 and TRBJ1-1; D not certain. V shed 1 base and J shed 5 bases, with 17 bases lying between them. This CDR3 has 16 amino acids. Germline lookup yields CDR1 SGHTA and CDR2 FQGNSA. CDR3 loop: CASSLETLRISTEAFF. Written as DNA, the CDR3 is TGTGCCAGCAGCTTAGAGACACTCAGAATAAGTACTGAAGCTTTCTTT. Filled out from reference TRBV7-2 and TRBJ1-1, the complete variable domain reads GAGVSQSPSNKVTEKGKDVELRCDPISGHTALYWYRQSLGQGLEFLIYFQGNSAPDKSGLPSDRFSAERTGGSVSTLTIQRTQQEDSAVYLCASSLETLRISTEAFFGQGTRLTVV.

V usage is TRBV28 and J usage is TRBJ2-7, with 7 bases aligning to TRBD2. This CDR3 has 14 residues. Germline assignment: CDR1 MDHEN and CDR2 SYDVKM. V was clipped by 4 bases and J by 4 bases; unmatched bases: 7. CDR3 sequence reads: CASSSPAGRYEQYF. CDR3 bases: TGTGCCAGCAGTTCTCCAGCGGGGAGGTACGAGCAGTACTTC.

This clonotype was recorded a few times. The J gene is TRBJ1-4, the V gene TRBV7-9, with D unresolved. The ends were cut back, 5 bases at V and 5 bases at J, with 18 bases in the middle. This CDR3 has 16 residues. The germline V gene encodes CDR1 SEHNR and CDR2 FQNEAQ (reference sequence). The CDR3: CASSPPETGWNEKLFF. CDR3 coding DNA: TGTGCCAGCAGCCCCCCCGAAACCGGTTGGAATGAAAAACTGTTTTTT.

The V call is TRBV29-1, the J call TRBJ1-4; possibly TRBD1 for D (5 bases). Trimming took off 4 bases at V and 0 bases at J, with 6 bases between the two ends. The CDR3 loop spans 13 amino acids. CDR1 and CDR2 from the germline V gene are SQVTM and ANQGSEA. The CDR3 coding sequence is TGCAGCGTTGGGGGGGCAACTAATGAAAAACTGTTTTTT. This encodes CSVGGATNEKLFF.

This clonotype was seen a handful of times. The chain couples TRBV7-2 to TRBJ2-3, with TRBD2 matching over 15 bases. J gave up 2 bases and V 1 base, and 4 bases lay outside the gene matches. The CDR3 is 18 residues long. In germline, CDR1 is SGHTA, CDR2 FQGNSA. CDR3 nucleotide sequence: TGTGCCAGCAGCTTAGTGGGACTAGCGGGGGGCCTCACAGATACGCAGTATTTT. Encoded protein: CASSLVGLAGGLTDTQYF.

The chain couples TRBV7-8 to TRBJ1-2; 10 nucleotides agree with TRBD1. The CDR3 is made up of 18 amino acids. V trimming: 1 base; J trimming: 0 bases; junction bases outside the gene matches: 8. The V gene's germline CDR1 is SGHVS and CDR2 FQNEAQ. The CDR3 nucleotides are TGTGCCAGCAGCTTAGGAGTAGGGACAGGGGTACCTAACTATGGCTACACCTTC. This sequence encodes CASSLGVGTGVPNYGYTF.

V usage is TRBV7-8 and J usage is TRBJ2-5, with D possibly TRBD1 on 5 matching bases. Per germline, CDR1 SGHVS and CDR2 FQNEAQ. This CDR3 comprises 13 residues. V gave up 3 bases and J gave up 4 bases, with 9 bases separating them. The CDR3 reads CASSFRQRETQYF. The CDR3 bases are TGTGCCAGCAGCTTTCGACAGCGAGAGACCCAGTACTTC. The whole variable domain, filled in from reference TRBV7-8 and TRBJ2-5, reads GAGVSQSPRYKVAKRGQDVALRCDPISGHVSLFWYQQALGQGPEFLTYFQNEAQLDKSGLPSDRFFAERPEGSVSTLKIQRTQQEDSAVYLCASSFRQRETQYFGPGTRLLVL.

This clonotype occurred many times. The chain is built from TRBV4-1 and TRBJ1-5; a weak D match, TRBD1 (6 bases). The germline V gene encodes CDR1 MGHRA and CDR2 YSYEKL. There are 15 residues in the CDR3. Trimming took off 0 bases at V and 5 bases at J, with 11 bases between the two ends. CDR3 in amino acids: CASSQEDTGYQPQHF. In DNA, the CDR3 is TGCGCCAGCAGCCAAGAGGATACAGGGTATCAGCCCCAGCATTTT.

The CDR3 DNA reads as TGCGCCAGCAGCCCGGACAGCCAACATGGCTACACCTTC. It specifies CASSPDSQHGYTF. V is TRBV5-1 and J is TRBJ1-2; D perhaps matches TRBD1 (6 bases). Germline-derived CDR1 and CDR2 are SGHRS and YFSETQ. Trimming removed 4 bases at V and 6 bases at J, with 13 bases between. The CDR3 is 13 amino acids.

This clonotype showed up just a few times. V gene TRBV27 combines with J gene TRBJ1-1, with a possible D match to TRBD1 (5 bases). This CDR3 has 15 amino acids. Between the trimmed V and J ends, which lost 0 bases and 7 bases, there was a span of 15 bases. The germline gives CDR1 MNHEY, CDR2 SMNVEV (reference sequence). This CDR3 is CASSLSSIGGGEAFF. The CDR3 nucleotides read TGTGCCAGCAGTTTATCGAGTATCGGGGGGGGTGAAGCTTTCTTT.

The rearrangement uses TRBV27 and TRBJ2-1, with D maybe TRBD2 (5 bases). In germline, CDR1 is MNHEY, CDR2 SMNVEV (reference sequence). The V end lost 6 bases, the J end lost 2 bases, and 14 bases lay between the germline ends. This CDR3 region has 15 residues. CDR3 loop: CASSRLPETYNEQFF. The CDR3, as DNA: TGTGCCAGCAGCCGACTACCGGAGACCTACAATGAGCAGTTCTTC.

This chain connects TRBV6-1 to TRBJ1-2, with unresolved D. The CDR3 loop spans 12 amino acids. Trimming stripped 3 bases from V and 7 bases from J, with 9 bases between. Germline CDR1 is MNHNS and CDR2 is SASEGT. CDR3 protein: CASSDSSCGYTF. The CDR3 DNA reads TGTGCCAGCAGTGATTCTAGTTGTGGCTACACCTTC.

V and J are TRBV4-2 and TRBJ1-5; possible D gene TRBD1, 6 bases. Between the trimmed V and J ends, which lost 0 bases and 7 bases, there was a span of 13 bases. CDR1 is LGHNA, CDR2 YNFKEQ, per germline. The CDR3 length is 15 residues. CDR3 bases: TGTGCCAGCAGCCAAGAAAACAGGGAGGAACAGCCCCAGCATTTT. Its translation is CASSQENREEQPQHF.

This clonotype occurred once. This chain links TRBV10-3 with TRBJ2-7, with 11 bases aligning to TRBD2. CDR1 and CDR2 from the germline V gene are ENHRY and SYGVKD. Trimming cost V 6 bases and J 1 base; bases outside gene matches: 11. CDR3 length equals 17 residues. The CDR3 DNA sequence: TGTGCCATCAGGGGTCGGACTAGCGGGCGCGATTCCTACGAGCAGTACTTC. Encoded protein: CAIRGRTSGRDSYEQYF.

The table lists this clonotype with a few counts. The chain recombines TRBV7-6 with TRBJ2-7; TRBD1 matches at 7 bases. The CDR3 sequence is 16 residues long. CDR1 and CDR2 (germline): SGHVS, FNYEAQ. Trimming cost V 1 base and J 1 base; bases outside gene matches: 7. The CDR3 nucleotides are TGTGCCAGCAGCTTAGGGGCCGGGACAGCTTCCTACGAGCAGTACTTC. This translates into CASSLGAGTASYEQYF.

This clonotype was counted a few times. This chain links TRBV29-1 with TRBJ1-4; a possible D gene is TRBD1 (5 bases). The germline gives CDR1 SQVTM, CDR2 ANQGSEA. The CDR3 runs to 12 residues. Trimming pared 7 bases from V and 8 bases from J, leaving 14 bases between. CDR3 nucleotide sequence: TGCAGCGCCACCCAGGGTGAGGAAAAACTGTTTTTT. This codes for CSATQGEEKLFF. Variable domain in full (rest from reference TRBV29-1 and TRBJ1-4): SAVISQKPSRDICQRGTSLTIQCQVDSQVTMMFWYRQQPGQSLTLIATANQGSEATYESGFVIDKFPISRPNLTFSTLTVSNMSPEDSSIYLCSATQGEEKLFFGSGTQLSVL.

The chain uses TRBV19 and TRBJ1-2; unclear D gene. CDR1 is LNHDA and CDR2 is SQIVND in the germline V gene (reference sequence). Between the trimmed V and J ends, which lost 9 bases and 7 bases, there was a span of 18 bases. The CDR3 covers 13 residues. The CDR3: CASLSPGGFGYTF. The CDR3 DNA reads TGTGCCAGCCTAAGCCCAGGAGGCTTTGGCTACACCTTC.

The V gene is TRBV18, the J gene TRBJ2-5, with D possibly TRBD1 on 5 matching bases. The J call may be incorrect, as the DNA end agrees better with TRBJ2-7. This CDR3 has 11 residues. Germline V gene sequence: CDR1 KGHSH, CDR2 LQKENI. The CDR3 loop reads CASSGADEQYF. For the CDR3, the DNA is TGTGCCAGCTCAGGGGCGGACGAGCAGTACTTC.